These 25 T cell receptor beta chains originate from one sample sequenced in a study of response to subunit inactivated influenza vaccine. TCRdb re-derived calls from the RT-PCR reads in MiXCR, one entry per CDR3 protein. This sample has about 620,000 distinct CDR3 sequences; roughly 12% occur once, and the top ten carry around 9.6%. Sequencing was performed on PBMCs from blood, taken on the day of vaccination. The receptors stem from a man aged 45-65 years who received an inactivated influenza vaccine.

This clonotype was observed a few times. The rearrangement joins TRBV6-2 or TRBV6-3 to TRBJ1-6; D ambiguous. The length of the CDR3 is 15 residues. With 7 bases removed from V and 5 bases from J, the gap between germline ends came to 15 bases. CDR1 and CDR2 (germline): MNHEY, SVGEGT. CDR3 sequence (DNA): TGTGCCAGCACCCGATTCCGGACGGATAATTCACCCCTCCACTTT. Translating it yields CASTRFRTDNSPLHF.

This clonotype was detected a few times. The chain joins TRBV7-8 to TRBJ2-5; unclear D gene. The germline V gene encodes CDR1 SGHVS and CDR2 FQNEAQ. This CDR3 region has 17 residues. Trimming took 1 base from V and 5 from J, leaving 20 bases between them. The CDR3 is CASSLGLWTQLWETQYF. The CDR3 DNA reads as TGTGCCAGCAGCTTAGGGCTCTGGACCCAACTTTGGGAGACCCAGTACTTC.

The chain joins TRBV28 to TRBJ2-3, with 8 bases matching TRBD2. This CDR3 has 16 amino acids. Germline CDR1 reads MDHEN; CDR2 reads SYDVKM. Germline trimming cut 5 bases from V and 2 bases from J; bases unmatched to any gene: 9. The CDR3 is CASSGEAGDITDTQYF. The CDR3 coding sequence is TGTGCCAGCAGTGGGGAAGCGGGAGACATCACAGATACGCAGTATTTT.

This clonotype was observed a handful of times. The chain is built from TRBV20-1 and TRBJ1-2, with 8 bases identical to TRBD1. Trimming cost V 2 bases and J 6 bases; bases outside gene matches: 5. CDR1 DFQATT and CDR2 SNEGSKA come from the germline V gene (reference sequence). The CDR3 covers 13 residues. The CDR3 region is CSARSQGANGYTF. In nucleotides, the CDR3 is TGCAGTGCTAGAAGTCAGGGGGCTAATGGCTACACCTTC.

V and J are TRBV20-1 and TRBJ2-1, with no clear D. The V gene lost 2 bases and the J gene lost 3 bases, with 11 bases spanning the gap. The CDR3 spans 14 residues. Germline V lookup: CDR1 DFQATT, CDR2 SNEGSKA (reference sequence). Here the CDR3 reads CSARRGTGYNEQFF. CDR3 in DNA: TGCAGTGCTAGACGCGGCACGGGCTACAATGAGCAGTTCTTC.

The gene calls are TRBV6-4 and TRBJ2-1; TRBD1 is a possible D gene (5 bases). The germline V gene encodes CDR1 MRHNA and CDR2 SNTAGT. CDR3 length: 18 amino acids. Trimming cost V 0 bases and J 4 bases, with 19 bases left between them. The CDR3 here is CASSDSFRAPRAYNEQFF. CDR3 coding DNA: TGTGCCAGCAGTGACTCTTTCAGGGCCCCCAGGGCTTACAATGAGCAGTTCTTC.

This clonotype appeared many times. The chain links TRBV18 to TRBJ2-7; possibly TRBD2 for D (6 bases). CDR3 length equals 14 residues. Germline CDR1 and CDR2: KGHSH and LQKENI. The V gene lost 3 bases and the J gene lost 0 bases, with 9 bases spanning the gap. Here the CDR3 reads CASSPRGSSYEQYF. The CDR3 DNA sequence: TGTGCCAGCTCACCTCGGGGGAGCTCCTACGAGCAGTACTTC.

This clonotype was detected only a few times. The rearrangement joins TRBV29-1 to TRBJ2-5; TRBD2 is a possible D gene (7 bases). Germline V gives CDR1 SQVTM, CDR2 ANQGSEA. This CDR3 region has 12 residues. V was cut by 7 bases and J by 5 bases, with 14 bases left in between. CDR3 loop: CSAQRGGETQYF. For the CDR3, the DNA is TGCAGCGCCCAAAGGGGGGGTGAGACCCAGTACTTC.

The CDR3 nucleotides are TGTGCCAGCAGCGTAGTCGGGGGGGGGCTTGGGAACACTGAAGCTTTCTTT. Amino acids: CASSVVGGGLGNTEAFF. This chain uses TRBV9 with TRBJ1-1; possibly TRBD1 for D (6 bases). The V end lost 0 bases, the J end lost 1 base, and 16 bases lay between the germline ends. The CDR3 totals 17 residues. Germline CDR1 and CDR2: SGDLS and YYNGEE.

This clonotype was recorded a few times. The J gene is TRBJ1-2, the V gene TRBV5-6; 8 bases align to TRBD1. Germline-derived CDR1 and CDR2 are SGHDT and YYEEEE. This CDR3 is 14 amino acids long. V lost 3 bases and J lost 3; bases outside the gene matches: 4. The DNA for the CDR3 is TGTGCCAGCAGCTGGGGACAGGTCGACTATGGCTACACCTTC. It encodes CASSWGQVDYGYTF.

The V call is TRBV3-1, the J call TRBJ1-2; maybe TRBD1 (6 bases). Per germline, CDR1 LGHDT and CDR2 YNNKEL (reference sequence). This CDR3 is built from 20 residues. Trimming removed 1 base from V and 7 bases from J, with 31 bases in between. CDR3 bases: TGTGCCAGCAGCCAAGGGGGCTGGGTGCGGGACACCTACCAGGAGGTTGGCTACACCTTC. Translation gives CASSQGGWVRDTYQEVGYTF. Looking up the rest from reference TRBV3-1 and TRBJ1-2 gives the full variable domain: DTAVSQTPKYLVTQMGNDKSIKCEQNLGHDTMYWYKQDSKKFLKIMFSYNNKELIINETVPNRFSPKSPDKAHLNLHINSLELGDSAVYFCASSQGGWVRDTYQEVGYTFGSGTRLTVV.

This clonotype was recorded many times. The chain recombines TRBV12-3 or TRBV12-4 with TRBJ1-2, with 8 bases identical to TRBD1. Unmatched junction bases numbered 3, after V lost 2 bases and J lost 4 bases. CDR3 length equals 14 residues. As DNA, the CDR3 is TGTGCCAGCAGTTTACAGGGGGCCAGCTATGGCTACACCTTC. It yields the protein CASSLQGASYGYTF.

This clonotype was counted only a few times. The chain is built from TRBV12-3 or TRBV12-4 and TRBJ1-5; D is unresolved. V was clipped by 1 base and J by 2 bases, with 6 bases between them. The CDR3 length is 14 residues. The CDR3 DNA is TGTGCCAGCAGTTTAGGCCACCGCAATCAGCCCCAGCATTTT. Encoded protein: CASSLGHRNQPQHF.

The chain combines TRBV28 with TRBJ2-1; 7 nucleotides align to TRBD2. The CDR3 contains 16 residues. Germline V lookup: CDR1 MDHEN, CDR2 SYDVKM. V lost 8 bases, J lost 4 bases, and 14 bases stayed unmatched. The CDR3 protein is CASSSGGSGRYNEQFF. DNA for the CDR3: TGTGCCAGCTCTTCTGGCGGGAGTGGTCGATACAATGAGCAGTTCTTC.

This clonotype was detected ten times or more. The CDR3, as DNA: TGTGCCAGCAGCTTAATAGGTGGCAGGGCGCAATATGGCTACACCTTC. Translation: CASSLIGGRAQYGYTF. This chain joins TRBV7-2 and TRBJ1-2, with TRBD1 as a possible D gene (5 bases). The CDR3 has 16 residues. Trimming shortened V by 2 bases and J by 5 bases, and 18 bases separated the two germline ends. In germline, CDR1 is SGHTA, CDR2 FQGNSA.

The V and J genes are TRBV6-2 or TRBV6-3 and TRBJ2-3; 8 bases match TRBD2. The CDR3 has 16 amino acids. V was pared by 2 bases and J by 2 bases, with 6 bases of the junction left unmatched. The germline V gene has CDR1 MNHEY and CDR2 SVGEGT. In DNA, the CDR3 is TGTGCCAGCAGTTACACCGGTAGCGGGGCCACAGATACGCAGTATTTT. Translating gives CASSYTGSGATDTQYF.

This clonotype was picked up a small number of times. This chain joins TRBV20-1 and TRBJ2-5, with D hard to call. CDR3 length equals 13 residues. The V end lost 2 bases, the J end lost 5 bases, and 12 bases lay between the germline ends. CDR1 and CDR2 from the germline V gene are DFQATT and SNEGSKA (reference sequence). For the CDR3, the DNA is TGCAGTGCTAGAAAGGAGCTGATGGAGACCCAGTACTTC. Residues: CSARKELMETQYF.

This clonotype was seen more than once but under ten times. The CDR3 protein is CSAETGTDYNEQFF. The CDR3 region has the DNA TGCAGTGCTGAAACCGGGACAGATTACAATGAGCAGTTCTTC. The chain couples TRBV20-1 to TRBJ2-1; 7 positions agree with TRBD1. Germline V gene sequence: CDR1 DFQATT, CDR2 SNEGSKA (reference sequence). V dropped 5 bases and J dropped 4; count of bases not matched to a gene: 8. This CDR3 spans 14 amino acids.

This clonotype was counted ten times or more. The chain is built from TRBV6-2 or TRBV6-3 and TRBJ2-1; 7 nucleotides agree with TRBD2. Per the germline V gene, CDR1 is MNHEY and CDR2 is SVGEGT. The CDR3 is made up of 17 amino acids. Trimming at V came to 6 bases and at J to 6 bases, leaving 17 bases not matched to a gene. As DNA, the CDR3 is TGTGCCAGCAGGGGGAAAATCAGCGGGATAAGGGTCAATGAGCAGTTCTTC. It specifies CASRGKISGIRVNEQFF.

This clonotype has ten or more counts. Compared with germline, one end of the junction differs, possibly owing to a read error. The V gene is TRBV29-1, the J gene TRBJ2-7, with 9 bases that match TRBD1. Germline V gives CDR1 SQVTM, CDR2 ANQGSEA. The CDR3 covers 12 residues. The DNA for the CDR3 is TGCAGCGTTGAAGATCAGGACAGGGGTGAATTCTTC. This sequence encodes CSVEDQDRGEFF.

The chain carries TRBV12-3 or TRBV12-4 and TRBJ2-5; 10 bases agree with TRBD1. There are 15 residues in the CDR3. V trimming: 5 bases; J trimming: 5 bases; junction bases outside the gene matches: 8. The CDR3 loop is CASSPGQGRRETQYF. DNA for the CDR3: TGTGCCAGCAGTCCGGGACAGGGGAGGCGGGAGACCCAGTACTTC.

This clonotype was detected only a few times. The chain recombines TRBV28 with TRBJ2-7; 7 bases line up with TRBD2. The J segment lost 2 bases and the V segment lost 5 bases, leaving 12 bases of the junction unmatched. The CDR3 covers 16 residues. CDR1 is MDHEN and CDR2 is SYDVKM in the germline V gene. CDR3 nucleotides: TGTGCCAGCAGTGAATTAGGGCAGGGAGGGACCTACGAGCAGTACTTC. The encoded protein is CASSELGQGGTYEQYF.

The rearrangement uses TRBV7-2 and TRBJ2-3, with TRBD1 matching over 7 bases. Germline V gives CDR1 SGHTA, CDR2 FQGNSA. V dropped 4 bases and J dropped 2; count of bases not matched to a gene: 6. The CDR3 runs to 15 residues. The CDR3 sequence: CASSSQTGPTDTQYF. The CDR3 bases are TGTGCCAGCAGCTCCCAGACAGGGCCCACAGATACGCAGTATTTT.

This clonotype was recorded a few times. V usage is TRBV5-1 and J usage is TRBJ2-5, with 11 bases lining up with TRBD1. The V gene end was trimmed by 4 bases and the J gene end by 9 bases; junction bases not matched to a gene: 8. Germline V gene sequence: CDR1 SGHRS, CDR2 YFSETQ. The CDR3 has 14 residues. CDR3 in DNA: TGCGCCAGCAGCGTCGGGACAGGGGGAGACTCCCAGTACTTC. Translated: CASSVGTGGDSQYF.

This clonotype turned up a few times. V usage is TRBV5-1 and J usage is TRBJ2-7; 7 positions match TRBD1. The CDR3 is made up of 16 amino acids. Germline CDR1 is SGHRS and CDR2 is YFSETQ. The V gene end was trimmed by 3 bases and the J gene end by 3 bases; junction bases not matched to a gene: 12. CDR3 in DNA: TGCGCCAGCAGCTCCACAAGAGGGACAGCTTACTACGAGCAGTACTTC. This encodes CASSSTRGTAYYEQYF.